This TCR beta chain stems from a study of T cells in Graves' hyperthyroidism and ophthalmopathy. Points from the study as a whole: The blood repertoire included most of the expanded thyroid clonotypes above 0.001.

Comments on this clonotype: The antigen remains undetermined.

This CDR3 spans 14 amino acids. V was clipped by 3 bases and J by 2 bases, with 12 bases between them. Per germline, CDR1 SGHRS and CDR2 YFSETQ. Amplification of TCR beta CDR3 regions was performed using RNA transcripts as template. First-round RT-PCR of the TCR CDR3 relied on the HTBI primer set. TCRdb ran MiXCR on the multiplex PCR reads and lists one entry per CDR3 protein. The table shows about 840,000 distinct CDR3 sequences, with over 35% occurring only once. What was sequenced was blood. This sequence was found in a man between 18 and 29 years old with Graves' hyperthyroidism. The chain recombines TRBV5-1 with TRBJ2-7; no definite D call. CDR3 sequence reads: CASSYNTGPYEQYF. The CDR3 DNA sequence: TGCGCCAGCAGCTACAACACGGGTCCCTACGAGCAGTACTTC.